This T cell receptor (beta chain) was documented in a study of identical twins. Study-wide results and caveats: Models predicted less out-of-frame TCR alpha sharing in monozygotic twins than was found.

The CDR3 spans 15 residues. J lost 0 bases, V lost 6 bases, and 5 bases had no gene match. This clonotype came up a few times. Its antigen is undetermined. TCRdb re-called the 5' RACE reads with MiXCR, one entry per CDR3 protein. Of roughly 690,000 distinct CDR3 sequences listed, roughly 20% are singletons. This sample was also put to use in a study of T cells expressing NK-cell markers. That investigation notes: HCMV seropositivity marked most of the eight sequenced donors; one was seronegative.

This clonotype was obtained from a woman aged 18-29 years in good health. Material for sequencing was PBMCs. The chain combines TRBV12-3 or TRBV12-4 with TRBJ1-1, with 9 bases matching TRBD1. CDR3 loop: CASRLRDRVNTEAFF. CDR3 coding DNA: TGTGCCAGCAGGCTAAGGGACAGGGTGAACACTGAAGCTTTCTTT.